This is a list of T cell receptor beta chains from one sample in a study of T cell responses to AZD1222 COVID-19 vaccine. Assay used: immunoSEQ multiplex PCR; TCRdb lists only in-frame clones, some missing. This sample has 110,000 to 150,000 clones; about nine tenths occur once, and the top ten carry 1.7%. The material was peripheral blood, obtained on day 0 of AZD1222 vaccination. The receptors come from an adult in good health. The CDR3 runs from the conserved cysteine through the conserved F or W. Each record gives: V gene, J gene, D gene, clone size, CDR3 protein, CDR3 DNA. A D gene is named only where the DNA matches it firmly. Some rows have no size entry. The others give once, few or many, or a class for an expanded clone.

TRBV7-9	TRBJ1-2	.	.	CASSPPTDGGYGYTF	TGTGCCAGCAGCCCCCCGACAGACGGGGGATATGGCTACACCTTC
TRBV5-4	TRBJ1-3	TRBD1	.	CASGQGVGNTIYF	TGTGCCAGCGGTCAGGGGGTGGGAAACACCATATATTTT
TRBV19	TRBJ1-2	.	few	CASSIKQHYGYTF	TGTGCCAGTAGTATAAAACAGCATTATGGCTACACCTTC
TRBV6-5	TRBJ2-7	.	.	CASSTQGGAFYEQYF	TGTGCCAGCAGTACACAGGGAGGGGCTTTCTACGAGCAGTACTTC
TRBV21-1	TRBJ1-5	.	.	CASKPSRINQPQHF	TGTGCCAGTAAACCTTCACGGATCAATCAGCCCCAGCATTTT
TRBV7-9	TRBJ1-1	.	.	CASSAWETEAFF	TGTGCCAGCAGCGCCTGGGAAACTGAAGCTTTCTTT
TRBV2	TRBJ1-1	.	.	CASSVTANTEAFF	TGTGCCAGCAGTGTGACGGCGAACACTGAAGCTTTCTTT
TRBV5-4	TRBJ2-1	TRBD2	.	CASSLEVGTKQFF	TGTGCCAGCAGCTTGGAGGTCGGGACTAAGCAGTTCTTC
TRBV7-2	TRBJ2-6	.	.	CASSLGTSGANVLTF	TGTGCCAGCAGCTTAGGGACCTCTGGGGCCAACGTCCTGACTTTC
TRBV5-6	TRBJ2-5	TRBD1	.	CASSRPGQGVETQYF	TGTGCCAGCAGCCGTCCGGGACAGGGCGTGGAGACCCAGTACTTC
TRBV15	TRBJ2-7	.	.	CATSSGGARYEQYF	TGTGCCACCAGCAGCGGCGGGGCGCGCTACGAGCAGTACTTC
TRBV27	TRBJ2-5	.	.	CASRREGAQYF	TGTGCCAGCAGGAGAGAGGGGGCCCAGTACTTC
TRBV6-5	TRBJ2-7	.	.	CASRGTTYEQYF	TGTGCCAGCAGGGGGACAACCTACGAGCAGTACTTC
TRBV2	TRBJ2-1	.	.	CASSFTTGQFF	TGTGCCAGCAGTTTTACGACAGGGCAGTTCTTC
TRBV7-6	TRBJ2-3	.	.	CASSHSRGAASTDTQYF	TGTGCCAGCAGTCATAGCCGAGGGGCGGCTAGCACAGATACGCAGTATTTT
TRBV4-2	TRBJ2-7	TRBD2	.	CASSRRPGTSDYEQYF	TGTGCCAGCAGCCGCCGCCCCGGGACTAGCGACTACGAGCAGTACTTC
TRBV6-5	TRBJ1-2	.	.	CASIRYGSYGYTF	TGTGCCAGCATTCGGTACGGCTCATATGGCTACACCTTC
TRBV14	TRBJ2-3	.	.	CASSHGTGEYADTQYF	TGTGCCAGCAGCCATGGTACGGGAGAGTACGCAGATACGCAGTATTTT
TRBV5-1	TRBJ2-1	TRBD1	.	CASSLEGASSYNEQFF	TGCGCCAGCAGCTTGGAGGGGGCGAGCTCCTACAATGAGCAGTTCTTC
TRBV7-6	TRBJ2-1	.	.	CASSFRLDRFNEQFF	TGTGCCAGCAGCTTCCGACTAGATCGGTTCAATGAGCAGTTCTTC
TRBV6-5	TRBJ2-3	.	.	CASSYSNLGGTQYF	TGTGCCAGCAGTTACTCGAATCTGGGTGGGACGCAGTATTTT
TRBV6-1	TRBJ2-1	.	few	CASSEAAGEYNEQFF	TGTGCCAGCAGTGAAGCAGCGGGCGAATACAATGAGCAGTTCTTC
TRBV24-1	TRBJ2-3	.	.	CATRDFDRFGAIDTQYF	TGTGCCACCAGGGACTTCGACAGGTTTGGGGCGATAGATACGCAGTATTTT
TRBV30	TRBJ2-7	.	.	CAWSPTSYEQYF	TGTGCCTGGAGTCCTACCTCCTACGAGCAGTACTTC
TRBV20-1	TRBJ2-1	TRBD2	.	CSASPARTSGIIAIYNEQFF	TGCAGTGCTAGTCCCGCCCGGACTAGCGGGATAATCGCCATTTACAATGAGCAGTTCTTC
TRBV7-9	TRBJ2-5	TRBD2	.	CASSPTGGAPRETQYF	TGTGCCAGCAGCCCTACCGGGGGGGCACCAAGAGAGACCCAGTACTTC
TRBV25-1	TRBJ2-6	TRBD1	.	CASSARQGRTSGANVLTF	TGTGCCAGCAGTGCCCGACAGGGGAGGACCTCTGGGGCCAACGTCCTGACTTTC
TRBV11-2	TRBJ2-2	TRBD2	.	CASSSAGGRGRGNTGELFF	TGTGCCAGCAGCTCAGCCGGCGGGAGGGGGCGTGGGAACACCGGGGAGCTGTTTTTT
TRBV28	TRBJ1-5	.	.	CASSFGGAGGQPQHF	TGTGCCAGCAGTTTCGGGGGGGCTGGGGGTCAGCCCCAGCATTTT
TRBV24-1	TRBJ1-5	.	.	CATSEGPGAAYDRPQHF	TGTGCCACCAGTGAGGGGCCAGGGGCCGCTTACGATCGGCCCCAGCATTTT
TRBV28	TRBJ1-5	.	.	CASSLGHTDPINQPQHF	TGTGCCAGCAGTCTCGGACATACCGATCCCATAAATCAGCCCCAGCATTTT
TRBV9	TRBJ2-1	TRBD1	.	CASSVDRVHGYNEQFF	TGTGCCAGCAGCGTTGACAGGGTACATGGGTACAATGAGCAGTTCTTC
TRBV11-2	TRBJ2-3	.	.	CASSLWAGANLAPDTQYF	TGTGCCAGCAGCTTATGGGCAGGGGCTAACCTGGCCCCAGATACGCAGTATTTT
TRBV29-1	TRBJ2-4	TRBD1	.	CSGATGVGNIQYF	TGCAGCGGGGCGACAGGGGTTGGAAACATTCAGTACTTC
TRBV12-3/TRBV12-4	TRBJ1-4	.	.	CASSSGQKLFF	TGTGCCAGCAGTTCCGGACAGAAACTGTTTTTT
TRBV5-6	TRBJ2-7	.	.	CASSRGSGRVYEQYF	TGTGCCAGCAGCCGCGGGTCGGGACGAGTTTACGAGCAGTACTTC